The 13 T cell receptor beta chains below come from one sample, sequenced in a study of T cells expressing NK-cell markers. Each CDR3 protein gets one entry in TCRdb, which reprocessed the 5' RACE reads and gives no DNA. This listing includes some 280,000 distinct CDR3 sequences. Sample: blood T cells: a sorted CD56 or NKG2C T cell subset, CD4+ or CD8+ T cells, or bulk PBMC T cells (not recorded which). The receptors were sampled from a man aged 18 to 29 in good health.

The chain couples TRBV20-1 to TRBJ2-5; TCRdb selects TRBD1, and the lack of DNA leaves this call unchecked. The germline CDR1 and CDR2 sequences are DFQATT and SNEGSKA (reference sequence). The CDR3 length is 14 residues. CDR3 sequence reads: CSATLQGARETQYF.

The chain uses TRBV20-1 and TRBJ2-7; TCRdb calls TRBD1, which cannot be checked without DNA. The CDR3 runs to 12 residues. In germline, CDR1 is DFQATT, CDR2 SNEGSKA (reference sequence). The CDR3 loop reads CSATEDSYEQYF.

The rearrangement joins TRBV18 to TRBJ2-1; TCRdb names TRBD2, which stays unverified in the absence of DNA. The length of the CDR3 is 16 residues. In germline, CDR1 is KGHSH, CDR2 LQKENI. The CDR3 spells CASSPREREVGNEQFF.

The chain uses TRBV30 and TRBJ2-5; absent DNA, TCRdb's TRBD2 call cannot be checked. The CDR3 covers 14 residues. CDR1 and CDR2 from the germline V gene are GTSNPN and SVGIG (reference sequence). CDR3 region: CAWSVQGPQETQYF.

The chain carries TRBV5-4 and TRBJ2-1. CDR1 and CDR2 from the germline V gene are SGHNT and YYREEE (reference sequence). There are 12 residues in the CDR3. The CDR3 region is CASSVRSSEQFF.

The chain couples TRBV12-3 or TRBV12-4 to TRBJ1-2; TCRdb designates TRBD1, a call that cannot be tested without DNA. This CDR3 has 13 amino acids. This CDR3 is CASSQTGLSGYTF.

The chain couples TRBV10-3 to TRBJ2-3; the D call from TCRdb, TRBD2, cannot be confirmed without DNA. CDR3 length: 15 residues. From germline, CDR1 is ENHRY and CDR2 SYGVKD. CDR3 residues: CAISELPVGEDTQYF.

V usage is TRBV9 and J usage is TRBJ2-3. This CDR3 is 13 amino acids long. Germline V lookup: CDR1 SGDLS, CDR2 YYNGEE. Here the CDR3 reads CASSVVLTGTQYF.

The chain combines TRBV5-1 with TRBJ2-2; TCRdb's D call of TRBD1 is untestable without DNA. This CDR3 has 15 amino acids. The germline V gene has CDR1 SGHRS and CDR2 YFSETQ. The CDR3 protein is CASSPLGEGSGELFF.

This chain connects TRBV12-3 or TRBV12-4 to TRBJ2-1; TCRdb selects TRBD2, and the lack of DNA leaves this call unchecked. The CDR3 runs 13 residues. This CDR3 is CASGRELWYEQFF.

The chain uses TRBV10-2 and TRBJ2-1; as DNA is missing, the TRBD1 call by TCRdb cannot be tested. Germline V gives CDR1 WSHSY, CDR2 SAAADI. CDR3 size: 16 residues. The CDR3 loop reads CASSEGHRVQVGEQFF.

V usage is TRBV20-1 and J usage is TRBJ2-3; TCRdb's D gene call, TRBD2, goes unchecked for lack of DNA. The germline V gene has CDR1 DFQATT and CDR2 SNEGSKA (reference sequence). The CDR3 has 15 amino acids. CDR3 in amino acids: CSADTSGSITDTQYF.

The CDR3 loop reads CSVGIGTGSSGQELFF. J is TRBJ2-2 and V is TRBV29-1; TCRdb calls TRBD1, which cannot be checked without DNA. Germline V gene lookup returns CDR1 SQVTM and CDR2 ANQGSEA. This CDR3 comprises 16 residues.